These 11 T cell receptor beta chains originate from one sample sequenced in a study of blood T cell repertoires in COVID-19. Data came from immunoSEQ multiplex PCR; TCRdb stores just in-frame clones and leaves some out. Of about 80,000 clones in the sample, about four fifths were seen once. What was sequenced was peripheral blood. The origin of the receptors is a woman in her seventies with acute or convalescent COVID-19.

This rearrangement joins TRBV5-8 to TRBJ1-5; D call uncertain. There are 14 residues in the CDR3. Trimming pared 0 bases from V and 4 bases from J, leaving 8 bases between. Germline V gene data show CDR1 as SGHTS and CDR2 as YDEGEE. The CDR3: CASSLGADNQPQHF. The CDR3 DNA sequence: TGTGCCAGCAGCTTGGGGGCCGATAATCAGCCCCAGCATTTT.

This chain links TRBV5-8 with TRBJ1-2; TRBD1 matches 11 bases. The CDR3 length is 15 residues. The germline CDR1 and CDR2 sequences are SGHTS and YDEGEE. J lost 4 bases, V lost 0 bases, and 2 bases had no gene match. CDR3 sequence reads: CASSLGTGGLYGYTF. The CDR3 nucleotides are TGTGCCAGCAGCTTGGGGACAGGGGGCCTCTATGGCTACACCTTC.

This clone turned up a few times. The chain uses TRBV27 and TRBJ2-1; TRBD1 matches at 8 bases. CDR3 size: 16 residues. Looked up from germline, CDR1 is MNHEY and CDR2 is SMNVEV (reference sequence). The V gene end was trimmed by 2 bases and the J gene end by 8 bases; junction bases not matched to a gene: 11. CDR3 coding DNA: TGTGCCAGCAGTTTAAGCCGCGCGACAGGGGTCGATGAGCAGTTCTTC. This sequence encodes CASSLSRATGVDEQFF.

The V and J genes are TRBV18 and TRBJ1-1; D not resolved. The CDR3 spans 15 residues. Trimming stripped 5 bases from V and 1 base from J, with 14 bases between. CDR1 is KGHSH and CDR2 is LQKENI in the germline V gene. In DNA, the CDR3 is TGTGCCAGCTCAGCCTTAGTTGTCCCGAACACTGAAGCTTTCTTT. Its protein is CASSALVVPNTEAFF.

The chain has TRBV2 and TRBJ2-2; D unresolved. The CDR3 consists of 12 residues. The germline gives CDR1 SNHLY, CDR2 FYNNEI. Trimming cost V 5 bases and J 6 bases, with 7 bases left between them. CDR3 nucleotide sequence: TGTGCCAGCAGTTTGGGCCCCGGGGAGCTGTTTTTT. It encodes CASSLGPGELFF.

The chain couples TRBV7-9 to TRBJ1-2; weak D call: TRBD1 (6 bases). V was shortened by 5 bases and J by 4 bases, with 14 bases between the two germline ends. The CDR3 is made up of 14 amino acids. Germline V gene lookup returns CDR1 SEHNR and CDR2 FQNEAQ (reference sequence). CDR3 sequence (DNA): TGTGCCAGCAGCCAAATACAACAGGGCTATGGCTACACCTTC. This sequence encodes CASSQIQQGYGYTF.

The chain is built from TRBV11-2 and TRBJ2-1, with 7 bases fitting TRBD1. Germline V gene lookup returns CDR1 SGHAT and CDR2 FQNNGV. This CDR3 is built from 14 residues. V lost 4 bases and J lost 5; bases outside the gene matches: 5. Here the CDR3 DNA reads TGTGCCAGCAGCTCCTTGACAGGGAACAATGAGCAGTTCTTC. This codes for CASSSLTGNNEQFF. Complete variable domain (other parts from reference TRBV11-2 and TRBJ2-1): EAGVAQSPRYKIIEKRQSVAFWCNPISGHATLYWYQQILGQGPKLLIQFQNNGVVDDSQLPKDRFSAERLKGVDSTLKIQPAKLEDSAVYLCASSSLTGNNEQFFGPGTRLTVL.

DNA for the CDR3: TGTGCCAGCTCCCGGGGTGCAGATACGCAGTATTTT. Protein sequence: CASSRGADTQYF. The chain couples TRBV18 to TRBJ2-3, with D possibly matching TRBD2 (5 bases). In germline, CDR1 is KGHSH, CDR2 LQKENI. This CDR3 has 12 amino acids. V was shortened by 6 bases and J by 4 bases, with 8 bases between the two germline ends.

The V and J genes are TRBV19 and TRBJ1-5; D is unresolved. Trimming stripped 3 bases from V and 1 base from J, with 10 bases between. Germline V gives CDR1 LNHDA, CDR2 SQIVND (reference sequence). The CDR3 loop spans 15 amino acids. The CDR3 bases are TGTGCCAGTAGTATTGGCCCTCGAAGCAATCAGCCCCAGCATTTT. Translating it yields CASSIGPRSNQPQHF. Looking up the rest from reference TRBV19 and TRBJ1-5 gives the full variable domain: DGGITQSPKYLFRKEGQNVTLSCEQNLNHDAMYWYRQDPGQGLRLIYYSQIVNDFQKGDIAEGYSVSREKKESFPLTVTSAQKNPTAFYLCASSIGPRSNQPQHFGDGTRLSIL.

The chain uses TRBV5-4 and TRBJ2-1; TRBD1 is a possible D gene (5 bases). Germline V lookup: CDR1 SGHNT, CDR2 YYREEE (reference sequence). The CDR3 covers 14 residues. V lost 1 base and J lost 5, with 10 bases in between. The CDR3: CASSLTGYDNEQFF. CDR3 nucleotides: TGTGCCAGCAGCTTGACAGGCTACGACAATGAGCAGTTCTTC.

The chain is built from TRBV28 and TRBJ1-2; D remains ambiguous. Trimming took 4 bases from V and 0 from J, leaving 21 bases between them. Germline V CDR1 and CDR2: MDHEN, SYDVKM. The CDR3 covers 18 residues. CDR3 DNA sequence: TGTGCCAGCAGTTCCCCGACTTTCATTGTGTCAACTAACTATGGCTACACCTTC. It specifies CASSSPTFIVSTNYGYTF.